This T cell receptor (beta chain) derives from a study of neurological immune-mediated disorders (dated by TCRdb to the late 2010s). Regarding the research as a whole: The study compared peripheral blood TCR-beta repertoires of HTLV-I-associated myelopathy (HAM/TSP) patients, multiple sclerosis patients and healthy controls using UMI-based sequencing. Of the 68 subjects in the cohort, about 15 were HAM/TSP patients, some 35 were multiple sclerosis patients, and around 20 were healthy controls. Longitudinal samples, technical triplicates and paired sorted CD4+ and CD8+ T-cell subsets, alongside PBMC samples, were included among the approximately 110 TCR-beta libraries. General conclusions and limits of the study: Expanded clones from different subjects shared no identical CDR3 amino acid sequences, which suggests that TCR-beta repertoires were private in all groups. TCR clonal expansion was highest in HAM/TSP patients and lowest in MS patients, with MS patients falling below even healthy controls.

The germline V gene provides CDR1 SGHRS and CDR2 YFSETQ. V is pared back by 4 bases and J by 3 bases, with 13 bases lying between the germline termini. The CDR3, cysteine through phenylalanine, is 14 amino acids long. Of all the DNA, just the CDR3 is kept, 42 bases in frame from base 1. Ten or more counts support this clonotype. It lacks a known antigen. Per-base quality was not reported, and no clone a single base away is much larger than it. cDNA was synthesized by template-switch 5'RACE using a primer carrying a 10-nucleotide random unique molecular identifier by which each TCR transcript was tagged. Each sequencing run produced over 160 million TCR-beta sequences covering 15-18 subjects. Total RNA was extracted with the RNeasy kit. Using the KAPA Real-time Library Amplification kit, TCR-beta VDJ regions were amplified with primers for the TCR constant region and the 5'RACE anchor. Sample indexes and Illumina adaptors were added in a first PCR, after which library yield was increased in a second PCR. After purification with Ampure beads, the TCR product of roughly 650 bp was size-selected on a 2% E-gel SizeSelection system. Before pooling, library quality was checked on a Bioanalyzer, concentration was measured with Qubit, and libraries were quantified with the Kapa Library Quantification kit. An Illumina HiSeq 2500 was used to sequence the libraries paired-end at 2 x 150 bp. To increase sequence diversity, about 25-30% phiX was spiked into each library pool. In the source study's methods: The UMI-based MiGEC pipeline processed quality-filtered reads and removed over 75% of raw TCR sequences during error correction. IMGT germline references were used for alignment of VDJ genes, and clonotypes were defined by a unique CDR3 amino acid sequence together with V-J genes. Clonal expansion, Shannon diversity and CDR3 relatedness were evaluated with VDJtools (CalcPairwiseDistances, ClusterSamples), while phylogenetic trees were built in CLCbio workbench. A clone was classed as expanded if it had 8 or more unique UMIs, a cutoff based on coefficient-of-variation modelling across technical triplicates. TCRdb cleaned the public reads at Q25 with fastp, built clones with MiXCR and kept in-frame beta chains. One record per CDR3 amino acid sequence lists the most common genes and DNA. The V and J calls, along with clone size, are taken from TCRdb and not from the paper's own processing. This sample lists more than 35,000 distinct CDR3 sequences; 9% to 12% were detected once. The ten largest make up 6.6% of the sample.

For the unsorted PBMC libraries, 2 million PBMCs were stored in RNAlater at -80 degrees C until RNA extraction and were used to generate the libraries. Peripheral blood was subjected to Ficoll-Hypaque density gradient centrifugation to isolate PBMCs, which were then cryopreserved in liquid nitrogen. Sequencing was carried out using PBMCs. The rearrangement combines TRBV5-1 with TRBJ1-1, and TRBD1 may be the D gene, going by 5 matching bases. This clonotype originated in a woman in her 30s with HTLV-1-associated myelopathy (HAM/TSP). The CDR3 has the sequence CASSRGGFDTEAFF. The sequenced DNA: TGCGCCAGCAGCCGGGGGGGGTTTGACACTGAAGCTTTCTTT.